The next 26 T cell receptor beta chains were all read from a single sample in a study of human thymus T cells (TCRdb year 2020). Libraries were made using the immunoSEQ multiplex PCR assay. TCRdb's version of the immuneACCESS table is confined to in-frame rearrangements and falls short of the full clone set. An unresolved V gene accounts for under half of the shortfall where checked; the remainder is of unknown origin. The sample profile shows more than 45,000 clones; 85% to 95% of them were found once. The ten largest clones represent roughly 5.7% of the sample. Sequencing input: blood. The source is a boy younger than two with a congenital heart defect but otherwise immunologically healthy.

The gene calls are TRBV10-3 and TRBJ2-3; D not certain. The V end was cut by 2 bases, the J end by 3 bases, with 12 bases between. From germline, CDR1 is ENHRY and CDR2 SYGVKD. The CDR3 sequence is 15 residues long. CDR3 sequence: CAISELGEHTDTQYF. For the CDR3, the DNA is TGTGCCATCAGTGAGCTAGGTGAACATACAGATACGCAGTATTTT.

The rearrangement links TRBV23-1 to TRBJ1-1, with no clear D. TRBV23-1 is labeled an ORF, and its function is uncertain. The germline V and J ends were trimmed by 2 bases and 1 base, with 8 bases remaining between them. The CDR3 consists of 14 residues. This CDR3 reads CASSQRPRNTEAFF. DNA for the CDR3: TGCGCCAGCAGTCAACGCCCCCGGAACACTGAAGCTTTCTTT.

The V call is TRBV5-5, the J call TRBJ1-1; D unresolved. The CDR3 extends over 13 amino acids. Germline V gene lookup returns CDR1 SGHKS and CDR2 YYEKEE (reference sequence). Trimming left V 0 bases short and J 1 base short, with 4 bases between. In DNA, the CDR3 is TGTGCCAGCAGCTTGGTGCCGAACACTGAAGCTTTCTTT. Translation gives CASSLVPNTEAFF.

This clone appeared a single time. The V and J genes are TRBV10-2 and TRBJ2-5; D not resolved. CDR1 and CDR2 (germline): WSHSY, SAAADI. The CDR3 length is 10 residues. Trimming shortened V by 6 bases and J by 4 bases, and 3 bases separated the two germline ends. The CDR3 DNA sequence: TGCGCCAGCAGAGCAGAGACCCAGTACTTC. It is translated as CASRAETQYF.

This rearrangement joins TRBV5-4 to TRBJ2-7; 7 bases are a match to TRBD2. CDR3 length: 15 residues. The J segment lost 7 bases and the V segment lost 0 bases, leaving 10 bases of the junction unmatched. CDR1 SGHNT and CDR2 YYREEE come from the germline V gene (reference sequence). In DNA form, the CDR3 reads TGTGCCAGCAGCTTGGCCGTGGGAGGGCCGAGGGAGCAGTACTTC. As protein: CASSLAVGGPREQYF.

The chain links TRBV2 to TRBJ2-2; the D gene is possibly TRBD2 (6 bases). V lost 5 bases, J lost 4 bases, and 11 bases lay in between. Looked up from germline, CDR1 is SNHLY and CDR2 is FYNNEI. This CDR3 is built from 14 residues. The CDR3 sequence: CASSISGVTGELFF. The CDR3 DNA reads as TGTGCCAGCAGTATTAGCGGAGTCACCGGGGAGCTGTTTTTT.

J is TRBJ2-3 and V is TRBV13, with 12 positions matching TRBD2. Germline CDR1 PRHDT, CDR2 FYEKMQ (reference sequence). The CDR3 extends over 16 amino acids. The J segment lost 6 bases and the V segment lost 4 bases, leaving 8 bases of the junction unmatched. Here the CDR3 reads CASSSGLAGGADTQYF. The CDR3, as DNA: TGTGCCAGCAGCTCCGGCCTAGCGGGAGGGGCGGATACGCAGTATTTT.

The V gene is TRBV28, the J gene TRBJ2-1; D unresolved. Per the germline V gene, CDR1 is MDHEN and CDR2 is SYDVKM. Trimming shortened V by 3 bases and J by 4 bases, and 7 bases separated the two germline ends. The CDR3 totals 13 residues. This chain's CDR3 is CASSFWQYNEQFF. The CDR3 DNA follows: TGTGCCAGCAGTTTCTGGCAGTACAATGAGCAGTTCTTC.

The chain links TRBV7-2 to TRBJ2-7, with D maybe TRBD2 (6 bases). In germline, CDR1 is SGHTA, CDR2 FQGNSA. The CDR3 sequence is 14 residues long. V was pared by 5 bases and J by 2 bases, with 13 bases between. The CDR3 DNA is TGTGCCAGCAGCCAGTCCGGGACTGCCTACGAGCAGTACTTC. Amino acids: CASSQSGTAYEQYF.

The rearrangement joins TRBV19 to TRBJ2-3, with D possibly matching TRBD2 (6 bases). The V gene's germline CDR1 is LNHDA and CDR2 SQIVND (reference sequence). CDR3 length: 15 amino acids. Trimming took off 5 bases at V and 2 bases at J, with 14 bases between the two ends. The CDR3 region is CASSAGRSLTDTQYF. In nucleotides, the CDR3 is TGTGCCAGTAGTGCGGGACGGTCGCTCACAGATACGCAGTATTTT.

CDR3 coding DNA: TGTGCCAGCAGTTCACAAGGGACACCCTATACGCAGTATTTT. It specifies CASSSQGTPYTQYF. The chain uses TRBV28 and TRBJ2-3, with D possibly TRBD1 on 6 matching bases. V was pared by 4 bases and J by 7 bases, with 15 bases between. Germline CDR1 and CDR2: MDHEN and SYDVKM. The CDR3 has 14 amino acids.

The chain joins TRBV6-4 to TRBJ2-3, with D tentatively TRBD1 or TRBD2 (5 bases each). V lost 2 bases and J lost 5, with 23 bases in between. Germline CDR1 MRHNA, CDR2 SNTAGT. The CDR3 runs 18 residues. CDR3: CASSDPTPRDRGLDTQYF. The CDR3, as DNA: TGTGCCAGCAGTGACCCAACCCCCCGGGACCGAGGGTTAGATACGCAGTATTTT.

This sequence joins TRBV5-1 and TRBJ2-1, with D possibly matching TRBD2 (6 bases). From germline, CDR1 is SGHRS and CDR2 YFSETQ. V was trimmed by 0 bases and J by 5 bases, leaving 12 bases between them. CDR3 length: 15 residues. This CDR3 is CASSLVPGLNNEQFF. The CDR3 DNA reads TGCGCCAGCAGCTTGGTACCGGGACTTAACAATGAGCAGTTCTTC.

This sequence joins TRBV5-5 and TRBJ2-7, with D unresolved. Trimming removed 3 bases at V and 7 bases at J, with 8 bases between. Germline loops: CDR1 SGHKS, CDR2 YYEKEE (reference sequence). This CDR3 region has 11 residues. CDR3 DNA sequence: TGTGCCAGCAGCTCGTTGGGAGAGCAGTACTTC. Its translation: CASSSLGEQYF.

The chain carries TRBV5-6 and TRBJ2-1, with D possibly being TRBD1 (6 bases). V was shortened by 3 bases and J by 5 bases, with 6 bases between the two germline ends. The CDR3 is 12 residues long. Germline CDR1 reads SGHDT; CDR2 reads YYEEEE. The CDR3 region is CASSWTDNEQFF. Written as DNA, the CDR3 is TGTGCCAGCAGCTGGACAGACAATGAGCAGTTCTTC.

CDR3 protein: CAWRRQGGTGELFF. The DNA of the CDR3 is TGTGCCTGGAGGCGGCAGGGAGGCACCGGGGAGCTGTTTTTT. The chain carries TRBV30 and TRBJ2-2; possibly TRBD2 for D (6 bases). The germline V gene has CDR1 GTSNPN and CDR2 SVGIG (reference sequence). The CDR3 has 14 amino acids. V was trimmed by 3 bases and J by 4 bases, leaving 12 bases between them.

The rearrangement uses TRBV9 and TRBJ2-5, with TRBD2 matching 13 bases. The CDR3 sequence is 15 residues long. V gave up 0 bases and J gave up 4 bases; unmatched junction bases: 0. Germline CDR1 SGDLS, CDR2 YYNGEE. The CDR3 spells CASSVGTSGRETQYF. The CDR3 DNA reads TGTGCCAGCAGCGTAGGGACTAGCGGGAGAGAGACCCAGTACTTC. The complete variable domain, with remaining parts taken from reference TRBV9 and TRBJ2-5, reads DSGVTQTPKHLITATGQRVTLRCSPRSGDLSVYWYQQSLDQGLQFLIQYYNGEERAKGNILERFSAQQFPDLHSELNLSSLELGDSALYFCASSVGTSGRETQYFGPGTRLLVL.

The rearrangement joins TRBV7-2 to TRBJ2-1, with 14 bases matching TRBD2. The CDR3 covers 15 residues. Unmatched junction bases numbered 5, after V lost 5 bases and J lost 8 bases. Germline V CDR1 and CDR2: SGHTA, FQGNSA. CDR3 nucleotides: TGTGCCAGCAGCCTGGGGACTAGCGGGAGATATGAGCAGTTCTTC. This gives the protein CASSLGTSGRYEQFF. The full variable domain, completed using reference TRBV7-2 and TRBJ2-1, is GAGVSQSPSNKVTEKGKDVELRCDPISGHTALYWYRQSLGQGLEFLIYFQGNSAPDKSGLPSDRFSAERTGGSVSTLTIQRTQQEDSAVYLCASSLGTSGRYEQFFGPGTRLTVL.

The genes are TRBV28 and TRBJ1-5; D not certain. The CDR3 totals 14 residues. V shed 3 bases and J shed 4 bases, with 10 bases lying between them. The V gene's germline CDR1 is MDHEN and CDR2 SYDVKM. The CDR3 here is CASSLVGGNQPQHF. The DNA of the CDR3 is TGTGCCAGCAGTTTGGTAGGTGGGAATCAGCCCCAGCATTTT.

This chain connects TRBV10-3 to TRBJ2-7; D possibly matches TRBD1 or TRBD2 (5 bases each). Germline CDR1 reads ENHRY; CDR2 reads SYGVKD. V shed 6 bases and J shed 6 bases, with 21 bases lying between them. The CDR3 has 15 amino acids. The CDR3 nucleotides read TGTGCCATCAGCCAACAGGTTACGAGGGGCACCGAGCAGTACTTC. Translated: CAISQQVTRGTEQYF.

The chain uses TRBV5-4 and TRBJ2-2; TRBD1 agrees at 11 bases. Per the germline V gene, CDR1 is SGHNT and CDR2 is YYREEE (reference sequence). Losses at the gene ends were 4 bases for V and 6 bases for J; bases not matched to a gene: 11. This CDR3 is built from 17 residues. The CDR3 loop reads CASSLQPPGQGAGELFF. CDR3 in DNA: TGTGCCAGCAGCCTCCAACCACCGGGACAGGGGGCCGGGGAGCTGTTTTTT. The full variable domain, rest sourced from reference TRBV5-4 and TRBJ2-2, is ETGVTQSPTHLIKTRGQQVTLRCSSQSGHNTVSWYQQALGQGPQFIFQYYREEENGRGNFPPRFSGLQFPNYSSELNVNALELDDSALYLCASSLQPPGQGAGELFFGEGSRLTVL.

A single count supports this clone. The chain carries TRBV20-1 and TRBJ2-7; perhaps TRBD2 as D (5 bases). From germline, CDR1 is DFQATT and CDR2 SNEGSKA (reference sequence). The CDR3 is 11 amino acids. V lost 5 bases and J lost 6, with 11 bases in between. This CDR3 is CSAPAAGEQYF. The CDR3 DNA reads TGCAGTGCTCCCGCGGCGGGCGAGCAGTACTTC.

V and J are TRBV25-1 and TRBJ1-2; D is uncertain. The V gene's germline CDR1 is MGHDK and CDR2 SYGVNS. V lost 5 bases and J lost 6, with 10 bases in between. The CDR3 contains 12 residues. This CDR3 is CASSPPTDGYTF. DNA of the CDR3: TGTGCCAGCAGTCCCCCGACCGATGGCTACACCTTC.

The rearrangement links TRBV6-5 to TRBJ1-1; TRBD1 aligns across 7 bases. The CDR3 consists of 15 residues. Germline CDR1 MNHEY, CDR2 SVGAGI. The V gene end was trimmed by 6 bases and the J gene end by 1 base; junction bases not matched to a gene: 8. CDR3 nucleotides: TGTGCCAGCAGCACCGACAGGGTAGGGAACACTGAAGCTTTCTTT. Translated: CASSTDRVGNTEAFF.

The chain joins TRBV9 to TRBJ2-5; no reliable D call. The J call may not be correct, given that the DNA end is closer to TRBJ2-7. The germline V gene has CDR1 SGDLS and CDR2 YYNGEE. The CDR3 has 14 amino acids. The CDR3 nucleotides read TGTGCCAGCAGCGTAGAGGTCAGACCTTACGAGCAGTACTTC. Its translation is CASSVEVRPYEQYF.

The rearrangement links TRBV6-1 to TRBJ2-1, with D possibly being TRBD1 (5 bases). V dropped 8 bases and J dropped 5 bases, with 13 bases sitting between them. This CDR3 comprises 13 residues. Germline loops: CDR1 MNHNS, CDR2 SASEGT. Written as DNA, the CDR3 is TGTGCCAGCCGGCAGGGCCCGGACAATGAGCAGTTCTTC. The encoded protein is CASRQGPDNEQFF.